This T cell receptor beta chain was recorded in a study of T cells in Graves' hyperthyroidism and ophthalmopathy. RNA transcripts were the template for amplifying TCR beta CDR3 regions. Initially, a first-round RT-PCR of the TCR CDR3 employed the HTBI primer set. TCRdb ran MiXCR on the multiplex PCR reads and lists one entry per CDR3 protein. In the table there are 250,000 to 400,000 distinct CDR3 sequences, about an eighth of which are singletons. Disease duration was under 3 months in the ophthalmopathy patients, who also had a Clinical Activity Score of at least 3 and a NOSPECS grade of at least 4. Clinical symptoms, serum thyroxine, TRAb, thyroid ultrasound and orbital computed tomography informed diagnoses. Germline lookup yields CDR1 SGHDN and CDR2 FVKESK. The V and J ends lost 2 bases and 4 bases respectively, with 11 bases between them. CDR3 size: 14 residues.

This sequence joins TRBV14 and TRBJ1-1; TRBD1 is a possible D gene (5 bases). Source material: blood. The sequence came from a middle-aged woman with Graves' ophthalmopathy. Here the CDR3 DNA reads TGTGCCAGCAGCCAACGGGGGTTAGCCACTGAAGCTTTCTTT. Its translation is CASSQRGLATEAFF.